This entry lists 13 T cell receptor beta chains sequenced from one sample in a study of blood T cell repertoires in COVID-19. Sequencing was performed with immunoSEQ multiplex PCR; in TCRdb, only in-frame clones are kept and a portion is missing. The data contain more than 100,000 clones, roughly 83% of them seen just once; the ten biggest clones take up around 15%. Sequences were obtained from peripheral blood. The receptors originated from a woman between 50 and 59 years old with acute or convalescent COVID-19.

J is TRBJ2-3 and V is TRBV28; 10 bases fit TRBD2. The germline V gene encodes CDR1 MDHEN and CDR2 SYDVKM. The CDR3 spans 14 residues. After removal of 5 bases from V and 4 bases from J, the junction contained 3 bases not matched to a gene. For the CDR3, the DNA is TGTGCCAGCAGTAGCGGGGGGGCCTCAGATACGCAGTATTTT. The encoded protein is CASSSGGASDTQYF.

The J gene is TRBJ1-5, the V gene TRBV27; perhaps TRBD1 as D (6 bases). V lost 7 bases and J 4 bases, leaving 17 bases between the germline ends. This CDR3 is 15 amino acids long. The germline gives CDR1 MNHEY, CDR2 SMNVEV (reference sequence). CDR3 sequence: CASTPNWGTNQPQHF. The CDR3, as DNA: TGTGCCAGCACCCCTAACTGGGGGACAAATCAGCCCCAGCATTTT.

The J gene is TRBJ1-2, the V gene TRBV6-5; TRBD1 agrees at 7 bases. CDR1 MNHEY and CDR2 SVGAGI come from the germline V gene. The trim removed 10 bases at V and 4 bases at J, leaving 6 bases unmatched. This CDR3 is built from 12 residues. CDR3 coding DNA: TGTGCCACCTACAGGGGAGCCTATGGCTACACCTTC. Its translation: CATYRGAYGYTF.

The DNA of the CDR3 is TGTGCCAGCATCCACCCAGGGAACACTGAAGCTTTCTTT. This sequence encodes CASIHPGNTEAFF. The rearrangement joins TRBV28 to TRBJ1-1; D remains unclear. CDR1 and CDR2 (germline): MDHEN, SYDVKM. Trimming stripped 7 bases from V and 1 base from J, with 10 bases between. This CDR3 has 13 residues.

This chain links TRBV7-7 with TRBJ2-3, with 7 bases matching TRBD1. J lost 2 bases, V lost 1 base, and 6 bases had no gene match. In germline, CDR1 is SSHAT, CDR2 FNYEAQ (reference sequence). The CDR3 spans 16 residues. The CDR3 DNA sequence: TGTGCCAGCAGCTTAGGAGTGGGACAGAACACAGATACGCAGTATTTT. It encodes CASSLGVGQNTDTQYF.

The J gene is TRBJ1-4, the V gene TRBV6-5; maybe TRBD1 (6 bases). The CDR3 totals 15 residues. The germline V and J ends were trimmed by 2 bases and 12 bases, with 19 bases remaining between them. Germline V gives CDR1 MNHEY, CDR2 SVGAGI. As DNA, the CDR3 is TGTGCCAGCAGTTACGGTTCAGGGGCTATAGGTCAACTGTTTTTT. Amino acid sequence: CASSYGSGAIGQLFF.

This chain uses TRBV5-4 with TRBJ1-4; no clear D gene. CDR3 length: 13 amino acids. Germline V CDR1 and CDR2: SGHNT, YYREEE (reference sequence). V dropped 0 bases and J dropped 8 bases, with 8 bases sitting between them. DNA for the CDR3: TGTGCCAGCAGCTTGGCCCCTACCGAAAAACTGTTTTTT. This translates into CASSLAPTEKLFF.

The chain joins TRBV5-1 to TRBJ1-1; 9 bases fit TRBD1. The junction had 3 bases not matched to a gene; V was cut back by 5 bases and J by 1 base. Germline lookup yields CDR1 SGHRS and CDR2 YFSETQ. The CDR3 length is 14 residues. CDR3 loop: CASRRQGENTEAFF. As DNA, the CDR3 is TGCGCCAGCAGAAGACAGGGGGAGAACACTGAAGCTTTCTTT.

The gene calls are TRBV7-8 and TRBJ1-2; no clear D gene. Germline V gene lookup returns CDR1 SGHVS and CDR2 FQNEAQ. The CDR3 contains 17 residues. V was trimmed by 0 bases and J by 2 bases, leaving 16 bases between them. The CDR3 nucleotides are TGTGCCAGCAGCTTAGCCCCGTTTGGTTCTATAAACTATGGCTACACCTTC. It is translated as CASSLAPFGSINYGYTF.

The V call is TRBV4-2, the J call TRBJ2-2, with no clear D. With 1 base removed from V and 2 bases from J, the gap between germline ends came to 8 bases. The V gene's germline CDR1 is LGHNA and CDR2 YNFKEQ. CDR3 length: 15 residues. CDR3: CASSQGLFNTGELFF. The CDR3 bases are TGTGCCAGCAGCCAAGGTCTTTTCAACACCGGGGAGCTGTTTTTT.

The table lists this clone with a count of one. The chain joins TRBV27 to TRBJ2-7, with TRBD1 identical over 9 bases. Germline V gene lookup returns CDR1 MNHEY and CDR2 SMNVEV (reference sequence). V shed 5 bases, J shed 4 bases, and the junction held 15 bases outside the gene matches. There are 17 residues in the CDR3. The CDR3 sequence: CASSILGQGSQSYEQYF. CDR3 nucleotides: TGTGCCAGCAGTATACTAGGACAGGGGTCCCAATCGTACGAGCAGTACTTC.

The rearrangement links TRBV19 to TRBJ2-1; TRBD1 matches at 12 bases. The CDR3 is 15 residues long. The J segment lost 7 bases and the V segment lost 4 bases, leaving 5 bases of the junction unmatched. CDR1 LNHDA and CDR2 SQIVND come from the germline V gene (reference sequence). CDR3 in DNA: TGTGCCAGTAGTACCCCGGGACAGGGGGCGAATGAGCAGTTCTTC. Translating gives CASSTPGQGANEQFF.

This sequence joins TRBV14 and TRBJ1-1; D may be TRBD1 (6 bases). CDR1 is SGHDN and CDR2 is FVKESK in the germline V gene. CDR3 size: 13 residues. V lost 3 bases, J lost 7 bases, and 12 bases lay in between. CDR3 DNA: TGTGCCAGCAGCCACCACACAGGGTTTGAAGCTTTCTTT. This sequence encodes CASSHHTGFEAFF.